Listed here are 21 T cell receptor beta chains from one sample, sequenced in a study of T cell responses to AZD1222 COVID-19 vaccine. Here immunoSEQ multiplex PCR was the method, and the copy in TCRdb shows in-frame clones only, minus some. This repertoire shows 95,000 to 150,000 clones, around 88% found once; its top ten account for less than 6%. Source: peripheral blood, taken on day 0 of AZD1222 vaccination. The receptors stem from an adult in good health.

The CDR3 protein is CASSLAAAATNEKLFF. The CDR3, as DNA: TGTGCCAGCAGCTTAGCCGCAGCTGCAACTAATGAAAAACTGTTTTTT. This chain connects TRBV11-2 to TRBJ1-4; D unclear. The CDR3 length is 16 residues. V gave up 1 base and J gave up 0 bases, with 9 bases separating them. Per the germline V gene, CDR1 is SGHAT and CDR2 is FQNNGV.

The rearrangement links TRBV15 to TRBJ2-1; D gene unclear. In germline, CDR1 is LNHNV, CDR2 YYDKDF (reference sequence). V was clipped by 5 bases and J by 5 bases, with 13 bases between them. The CDR3 is 14 residues long. The CDR3 spells CATSVLVGNNEQFF. Here the CDR3 DNA reads TGTGCCACCAGCGTCTTGGTGGGGAACAATGAGCAGTTCTTC.

The chain couples TRBV7-3 to TRBJ1-1; D gene unclear. CDR3 length: 14 residues. Germline CDR1 and CDR2: SGHTA and FQGTGA. The V end was cut by 6 bases, the J end by 2 bases, with 13 bases between. The CDR3 protein is CASSLEAGNTEAFF. The CDR3 nucleotides read TGTGCCAGCAGTTTAGAAGCAGGAAACACTGAAGCTTTCTTT.

V gene TRBV28 combines with J gene TRBJ2-1; tentatively, D is TRBD1 (7 bases). V gave up 7 bases and J gave up 12 bases, with 19 bases separating them. CDR1 is MDHEN and CDR2 is SYDVKM in the germline V gene. The CDR3 is 13 amino acids. The CDR3 reads CASIGGNSRGQFF. In DNA, the CDR3 is TGTGCCAGCATAGGGGGCAACTCGCGGGGGCAGTTCTTC.

The chain combines TRBV6-6 with TRBJ1-5; no clear D. Looked up from germline, CDR1 is MNHNY and CDR2 is SVGAGI (reference sequence). The CDR3 is 11 residues long. The V end lost 0 bases, the J end lost 11 bases, and 5 bases lay between the germline ends. The CDR3 sequence: CASSYSGSQHF. CDR3 nucleotide sequence: TGTGCCAGCAGTTACTCCGGATCCCAGCATTTT.

CDR3 sequence: CASSSSGAGNTIYF. The CDR3 DNA sequence: TGTGCCAGCAGCTCATCAGGGGCGGGGAACACCATATATTTT. The rearrangement uses TRBV7-9 and TRBJ1-3; tentative D call: TRBD1 (6 bases). Trimming took off 4 bases at V and 7 bases at J, with 14 bases between the two ends. CDR1 is SEHNR and CDR2 is FQNEAQ in the germline V gene (reference sequence). CDR3 length: 14 residues.

The chain joins TRBV15 to TRBJ1-2, with D unclear. Germline V lookup: CDR1 LNHNV, CDR2 YYDKDF (reference sequence). Trimming cost V 0 bases and J 13 bases, with 12 bases left between them. The CDR3 has 12 amino acids. The CDR3 loop reads CATSRDLRAVTF. In DNA, the CDR3 is TGTGCCACCAGCAGAGATCTGAGGGCAGTCACCTTC. The variable domain in full, with the rest retrieved from reference TRBV15 and TRBJ1-2, is DAMVIQNPRYQVTQFGKPVTLSCSQTLNHNVMYWYQQKSSQAPKLLFHYYDKDFNNEADTPDNFQSRRPNTSFCFLDIRSPGLGDTAMYLCATSRDLRAVTFGSGTRLTVV.

V usage is TRBV7-9 and J usage is TRBJ2-7; D possibly corresponds to TRBD2 (6 bases). From germline, CDR1 is SEHNR and CDR2 FQNEAQ (reference sequence). The CDR3 runs to 13 residues. Trimming took 5 bases from V and 4 from J, leaving 12 bases between them. CDR3 sequence reads: CASSPGLKYEQYF. The DNA for the CDR3 is TGTGCCAGCAGCCCGGGACTTAAGTACGAGCAGTACTTC.

The gene calls are TRBV18 and TRBJ2-2; a possible D gene is TRBD1 (5 bases). The CDR3 runs to 17 residues. The germline gives CDR1 KGHSH, CDR2 LQKENI. The germline V and J ends were trimmed by 0 bases and 1 base, with 12 bases remaining between them. The CDR3, as DNA: TGTGCCAGCTCACCACCGATCCGCAGGGAGAACACCGGGGAGCTGTTTTTT. Protein: CASSPPIRRENTGELFF. The entire variable domain, with the rest obtained from reference TRBV18 and TRBJ2-2, is as follows: NAGVMQNPRHLVRRRGQEARLRCSPMKGHSHVYWYRQLPEEGLKFMVYLQKENIIDESGMPKERFSAEFPKEGPSILRIQQVVRGDSAAYFCASSPPIRRENTGELFFGEGSRLTVL.

This chain connects TRBV6-6 to TRBJ1-1; possible D gene TRBD1, 5 bases. Germline lookup yields CDR1 MNHNY and CDR2 SVGAGI (reference sequence). The CDR3 loop spans 12 amino acids. V was clipped by 2 bases and J by 5 bases, with 6 bases between them. The CDR3 DNA is TGTGCCAGCAGTTACGGGGCGACTGAAGCTTTCTTT. Its translation: CASSYGATEAFF.

V is TRBV6-1 and J is TRBJ1-6, with D hard to call. V was trimmed by 2 bases and J by 6 bases, leaving 2 bases between them. The germline V gene has CDR1 MNHNS and CDR2 SASEGT. The CDR3 has 12 residues. The CDR3 loop is CASSELNSPLHF. The CDR3 nucleotides read TGTGCCAGCAGTGAACTTAATTCACCCCTCCACTTT.

This clone has only one observation. This chain uses TRBV7-2 with TRBJ1-5; the match to TRBD1 covers 7 bases. CDR3 length equals 14 residues. With V trimmed by 5 bases and J by 5 bases, 6 bases remained unmatched. The germline V gene encodes CDR1 SGHTA and CDR2 FQGNSA. The CDR3 here is CASSPTGDYQPQHF. CDR3 bases: TGTGCCAGCAGCCCCACAGGGGACTATCAGCCCCAGCATTTT.

This chain joins TRBV7-2 and TRBJ2-1; D may be TRBD1 (6 bases). Trimming removed 0 bases at V and 6 bases at J, with 12 bases between. Germline V gene sequence: CDR1 SGHTA, CDR2 FQGNSA. CDR3 size: 15 residues. The CDR3 DNA sequence: TGTGCCAGCAGCTTAGCGACCGGGACATTCAATGAGCAGTTCTTC. Translating it yields CASSLATGTFNEQFF.

V gene TRBV7-2 combines with J gene TRBJ2-7; no firm D call. V was shortened by 4 bases and J by 2 bases, with 3 bases between the two germline ends. The CDR3 has 11 residues. The germline V gene encodes CDR1 SGHTA and CDR2 FQGNSA. The CDR3 bases are TGTGCCAGCAGCTGGGCCTACGAGCAGTACTTC. Translation gives CASSWAYEQYF.

The chain recombines TRBV12-3 or TRBV12-4 with TRBJ2-7; D unclear. Trimming took 3 bases from V and 2 from J, leaving 5 bases between them. CDR3 size: 12 residues. The chain's CDR3 is CASSLRTYEQYF. CDR3 sequence (DNA): TGTGCCAGCAGTTTGAGGACCTACGAGCAGTACTTC.

The chain employs TRBV6-5 and TRBJ1-3; D call uncertain. The length of the CDR3 is 13 residues. Germline V CDR1 and CDR2: MNHEY, SVGAGI. Deletions cut 5 bases from V and 9 bases from J, with 14 bases between. CDR3 sequence (DNA): TGTGCCAGCAGTCCCTCGGTCCGGGGCACCATATATTTT. The encoded protein is CASSPSVRGTIYF.

This chain joins TRBV18 and TRBJ1-3, with D maybe TRBD1 (6 bases). Trimming removed 3 bases from V and 0 bases from J, with 9 bases in between. This CDR3 has 15 residues. Germline V lookup: CDR1 KGHSH, CDR2 LQKENI. The CDR3 nucleotides read TGTGCCAGCTCACCCGGACAGAACTCTGGAAACACCATATATTTT. Protein product: CASSPGQNSGNTIYF.

The CDR3 is CASRSFGGGSEQYF. For the CDR3, the DNA is TGTGCCAGCAGGTCCTTCGGGGGGGGCAGCGAGCAGTACTTC. The genes are TRBV3-1 (or the pseudogene TRBV3-2) and TRBJ2-7, with 8 nucleotides matching TRBD2. V lost 6 bases to trimming and J lost 6 bases; unmatched junction nucleotides: 10. CDR3 length: 14 residues. Germline V gives CDR1 LGHDT, CDR2 YNNKEL (reference sequence).

The chain has TRBV7-2 and TRBJ1-1; D ambiguous. Germline-derived CDR1 and CDR2 are SGHTA and FQGNSA. Trimming stripped 0 bases from V and 5 bases from J, with 13 bases between. The CDR3 is 15 residues long. CDR3: CASSLAPSPGTEAFF. As DNA, the CDR3 is TGTGCCAGCAGCTTAGCTCCTTCCCCGGGGACTGAAGCTTTCTTT.

The V gene is TRBV5-5, the J gene TRBJ1-1; no definite D call. Per germline, CDR1 SGHKS and CDR2 YYEKEE (reference sequence). The CDR3 contains 12 residues. Trimming shortened V by 4 bases and J by 7 bases, and 11 bases separated the two germline ends. CDR3 region: CASSHRTGEAFF. For the CDR3, the DNA is TGTGCCAGCAGCCACCGGACGGGTGAAGCTTTCTTT. Looking up the rest from reference TRBV5-5 and TRBJ1-1 gives the full variable domain: DAGVTQSPTHLIKTRGQQVTLRCSPISGHKSVSWYQQVLGQGPQFIFQYYEKEERGRGNFPDRFSARQFPNYSSELNVNALLLGDSALYLCASSHRTGEAFFGQGTRLTVV.

V and J are TRBV5-5 and TRBJ1-2; D not certain. The germline CDR1 and CDR2 sequences are SGHKS and YYEKEE (reference sequence). The length of the CDR3 is 13 residues. Trimming shortened V by 0 bases and J by 7 bases, and 10 bases separated the two germline ends. The CDR3 nucleotides read TGTGCCAGCAGCTTGGAGAGGGAGGGTGGCTACACCTTC. Residues: CASSLEREGGYTF. The full variable domain, its missing parts supplied by reference TRBV5-5 and TRBJ1-2, is DAGVTQSPTHLIKTRGQQVTLRCSPISGHKSVSWYQQVLGQGPQFIFQYYEKEERGRGNFPDRFSARQFPNYSSELNVNALLLGDSALYLCASSLEREGGYTFGSGTRLTVV.